What follows are 20 T cell receptor beta chains derived from one specimen sequenced in a study of T cell responses to AZD1222 COVID-19 vaccine. Only in-frame clones appear in the TCRdb table, and some are missing; sequencing was by immunoSEQ multiplex PCR. The table lists 150,000 to 200,000 clones, around 90% of them singletons. The sequences come from peripheral blood, collected 28 days after the second dose of the MenACWY control vaccine. Every receptor here comes from an adult who received the MenACWY meningococcal vaccine as a control.

The chain combines TRBV6-1 with TRBJ1-1, with TRBD1 as a possible D gene (6 bases). The CDR3 is 16 residues long. Trimming shortened V by 1 base and J by 4 bases, and 16 bases separated the two germline ends. Germline V gene data show CDR1 as MNHNS and CDR2 as SASEGT. CDR3 nucleotide sequence: TGTGCCAGCAGTGAAGTAGGGGGAGCCGAGGGCACTGAAGCTTTCTTT. This codes for CASSEVGGAEGTEAFF.

A note on this clone: The identical CDR3 is also encoded by other nucleotide sequences in the sample. V is TRBV28 and J is TRBJ2-7, with 8 bases lining up with TRBD2. This CDR3 has 14 amino acids. The ends lost 5 bases at V and 1 base at J; junction bases unmatched: 4. Germline CDR1 MDHEN, CDR2 SYDVKM. CDR3 bases: TGTGCCAGCAGTCCCCCTAGCGGGTCCTACGAGCAGTACTTC. Its protein product is CASSPPSGSYEQYF.

This clone has only one observation. V gene TRBV5-8 combines with J gene TRBJ2-1, with 11 positions matching TRBD1. Germline lookup yields CDR1 SGHTS and CDR2 YDEGEE. This CDR3 spans 16 amino acids. The J segment lost 4 bases and the V segment lost 2 bases, leaving 5 bases of the junction unmatched. As DNA, the CDR3 is TGTGCCAGCAGCTTAGGACAGGGGGCGGGGTACAATGAGCAGTTCTTC. It yields the protein CASSLGQGAGYNEQFF. Using reference TRBV5-8 and TRBJ2-1 for the parts outside the CDR3, the full variable domain is EAGVTQSPTHLIKTRGQQATLRCSPISGHTSVYWYQQALGLGLQFLLWYDEGEERNRGNFPPRFSGRQFPNYSSELNVNALELEDSALYLCASSLGQGAGYNEQFFGPGTRLTVL.

V usage is TRBV11-2 and J usage is TRBJ2-7; 7 bases line up with TRBD2. This CDR3 has 15 residues. After removal of 3 bases from V and 2 bases from J, the junction contained 7 bases not matched to a gene. CDR1 and CDR2 from the germline V gene are SGHAT and FQNNGV. The CDR3 DNA sequence: TGTGCCAGCAGCTTCTCAGGGAGGGGTCCCTACGAGCAGTACTTC. Protein: CASSFSGRGPYEQYF.

The V call is TRBV6-5, the J call TRBJ2-7, with D possibly matching TRBD2 (6 bases). The germline V gene has CDR1 MNHEY and CDR2 SVGAGI. The CDR3 runs to 12 residues. Trimming pared 6 bases from V and 3 bases from J, leaving 9 bases between. In DNA, the CDR3 is TGTGCCAGCAGAGCGGGCCACTACGAGCAGTACTTC. It codes for CASRAGHYEQYF.

The chain joins TRBV9 to TRBJ2-5, with 9 bases identical to TRBD1. From germline, CDR1 is SGDLS and CDR2 YYNGEE. The junction had 9 bases not matched to a gene; V was cut back by 4 bases and J by 5 bases. CDR3 length: 15 amino acids. CDR3 nucleotide sequence: TGTGCCAGCAGCCCCCAGACAGGGGGAGGGGAGACCCAGTACTTC. Amino acids: CASSPQTGGGETQYF.

The J gene is TRBJ2-2, the V gene TRBV4-3; 8 positions agree with TRBD1. CDR1 is LGHNA, CDR2 YSLEER, per germline. This CDR3 comprises 17 residues. V dropped 1 base and J dropped 2; count of bases not matched to a gene: 6. DNA of the CDR3: TGCGCCAGCAGCCAAGTAGGGGCAGGGGGCAACACCGGGGAGCTGTTTTTT. This codes for CASSQVGAGGNTGELFF.

V is TRBV19 and J is TRBJ1-4, with D perhaps TRBD1 (5 bases). Germline CDR1 and CDR2: LNHDA and SQIVND (reference sequence). CDR3 size: 14 residues. V was cut by 10 bases and J by 4 bases, with 16 bases left in between. This CDR3 is CATTPRDLNEKLFF. CDR3 sequence (DNA): TGTGCCACAACCCCCCGGGACCTTAATGAAAAACTGTTTTTT.

The chain joins TRBV30 to TRBJ2-7; a possible D gene is TRBD1 (6 bases). The germline gives CDR1 GTSNPN, CDR2 SVGIG (reference sequence). V dropped 3 bases and J dropped 2 bases, with 17 bases sitting between them. This CDR3 is built from 15 residues. CDR3: CAWSPSPGTTYEQYF. The CDR3 bases are TGTGCCTGGAGCCCCTCCCCCGGGACAACCTACGAGCAGTACTTC.

The V gene is TRBV7-3, the J gene TRBJ2-3; TRBD1 aligns across 7 bases. Germline V lookup: CDR1 SGHTA, CDR2 FQGTGA. The trim removed 6 bases at V and 5 bases at J, leaving 5 bases unmatched. The CDR3 sequence is 13 residues long. CDR3 bases: TGTGCCAGCAGTATTCAGGGGGAAGATACGCAGTATTTT. This encodes CASSIQGEDTQYF.

This clone was observed a few times. The gene calls are TRBV6-5 and TRBJ1-6; D is unclear. The germline V and J ends were trimmed by 6 bases and 3 bases, with 12 bases remaining between them. There are 15 residues in the CDR3. Germline CDR1 reads MNHEY; CDR2 reads SVGAGI. CDR3 nucleotide sequence: TGTGCCAGCAGCCCCGAAGGATACTATAATTCACCCCTCCACTTT. It is translated as CASSPEGYYNSPLHF.

This rearrangement joins TRBV12-3 or TRBV12-4 to TRBJ2-2; D uncertain. Trimming shortened V by 8 bases and J by 7 bases, and 11 bases separated the two germline ends. The CDR3 is made up of 12 amino acids. DNA of the CDR3: TGTGCCAGCCCAGCTAAAAGCGGGGAGCTGTTTTTT. It codes for CASPAKSGELFF.

This clone occurred once. The chain has TRBV2 and TRBJ1-3; 8 bases agree with TRBD1. Trimming took 7 bases from V and 4 from J; bases not matched to a gene: 12. The germline CDR1 and CDR2 sequences are SNHLY and FYNNEI. The CDR3 extends over 16 amino acids. This CDR3 reads CASIETGVFSGNTIYF. For the CDR3, the DNA is TGTGCCAGCATCGAGACAGGGGTCTTCTCAGGAAACACCATATATTTT.

The chain joins TRBV30 to TRBJ1-1; D may be TRBD1 (6 bases). The CDR3 totals 14 residues. Germline V gene lookup returns CDR1 GTSNPN and CDR2 SVGIG (reference sequence). V lost 2 bases to trimming and J lost 1 base, with 11 bases between them. The CDR3 nucleotides are TGTGCCTGGAGTCAGGGGTCTCGGAACACTGAAGCTTTCTTT. This translates into CAWSQGSRNTEAFF.

V gene TRBV4-3 combines with J gene TRBJ1-3; 7 nucleotides line up with TRBD1. Trimming took 4 bases from V and 2 from J; bases not matched to a gene: 5. Germline V lookup: CDR1 LGHNA, CDR2 YSLEER. The CDR3 loop spans 15 amino acids. CDR3 bases: TGCGCCAGCAGCCCCAATGACAGGGCTGGAAACACCATATATTTT. It translates to CASSPNDRAGNTIYF.

This sequence joins TRBV9 and TRBJ1-6; tentative D call: TRBD1 (5 bases). This CDR3 region has 14 residues. The germline V gene encodes CDR1 SGDLS and CDR2 YYNGEE. V shed 6 bases and J shed 4 bases, with 11 bases lying between them. The CDR3 region is CASNRDSYNSPLHF. CDR3 nucleotides: TGTGCCAGCAATCGCGACAGTTATAATTCACCCCTCCACTTT.

The chain uses TRBV7-3 and TRBJ2-3; D is unclear. V was pared by 4 bases and J by 6 bases, with 11 bases between. Germline CDR1 and CDR2: SGHTA and FQGTGA. The CDR3 covers 13 residues. The CDR3 sequence is CASSSASWDTQYF. The CDR3 DNA reads as TGTGCCAGCAGCTCCGCCTCGTGGGATACGCAGTATTTT.

The chain recombines TRBV29-1 with TRBJ1-2, with unresolved D. V was clipped by 8 bases and J by 4 bases, with 14 bases between them. This CDR3 is built from 12 residues. Germline CDR1 SQVTM, CDR2 ANQGSEA. The CDR3 DNA sequence: TGCAGCCCGTCGCCTTTACCCTATGGCTACACCTTC. Protein product: CSPSPLPYGYTF.

Only a few counts were recorded for this clone. V gene TRBV2 combines with J gene TRBJ2-5; D call uncertain. CDR1 SNHLY and CDR2 FYNNEI come from the germline V gene. V gave up 7 bases and J gave up 5 bases, with 14 bases separating them. The CDR3 has 13 amino acids. The chain's CDR3 is CASMRWYRETQYF. The CDR3 region has the DNA TGTGCCAGCATGAGGTGGTACCGGGAGACCCAGTACTTC.

The V gene is TRBV6-5, the J gene TRBJ1-5; unclear D gene. The ends were cut back, 2 bases at V and 3 bases at J, with 11 bases in the middle. Looked up from germline, CDR1 is MNHEY and CDR2 is SVGAGI. The CDR3 is 15 amino acids. The CDR3 region has the DNA TGTGCCAGCAGTTACAACGGCGGAGACAATCAGCCCCAGCATTTT. Translated: CASSYNGGDNQPQHF.